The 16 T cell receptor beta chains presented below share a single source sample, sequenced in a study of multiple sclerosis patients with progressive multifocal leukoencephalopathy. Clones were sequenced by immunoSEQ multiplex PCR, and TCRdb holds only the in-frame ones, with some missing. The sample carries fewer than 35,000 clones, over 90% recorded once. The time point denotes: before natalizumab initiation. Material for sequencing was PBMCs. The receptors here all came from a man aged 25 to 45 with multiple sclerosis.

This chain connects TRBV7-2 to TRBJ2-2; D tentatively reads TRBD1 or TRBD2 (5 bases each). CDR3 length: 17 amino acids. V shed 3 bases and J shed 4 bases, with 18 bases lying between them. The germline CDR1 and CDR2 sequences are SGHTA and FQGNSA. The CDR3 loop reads CASSFLLGGGSTGELFF. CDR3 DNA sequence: TGTGCCAGCAGCTTTTTACTGGGTGGGGGTAGCACCGGGGAGCTGTTTTTT.

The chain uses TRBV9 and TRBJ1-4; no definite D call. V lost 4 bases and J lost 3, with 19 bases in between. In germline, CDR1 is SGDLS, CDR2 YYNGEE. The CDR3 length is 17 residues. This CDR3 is CASSPRGSWLANEKLFF. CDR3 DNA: TGTGCCAGCAGCCCCCGAGGCTCATGGCTCGCTAATGAAAAACTGTTTTTT. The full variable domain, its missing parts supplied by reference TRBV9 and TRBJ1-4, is DSGVTQTPKHLITATGQRVTLRCSPRSGDLSVYWYQQSLDQGLQFLIQYYNGEERAKGNILERFSAQQFPDLHSELNLSSLELGDSALYFCASSPRGSWLANEKLFFGSGTQLSVL.

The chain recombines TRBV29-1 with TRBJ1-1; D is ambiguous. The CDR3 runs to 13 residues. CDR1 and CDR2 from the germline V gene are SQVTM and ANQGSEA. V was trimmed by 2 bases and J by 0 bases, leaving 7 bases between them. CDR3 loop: CSVEKSMNTEAFF. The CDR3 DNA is TGCAGCGTTGAAAAGTCTATGAACACTGAAGCTTTCTTT.

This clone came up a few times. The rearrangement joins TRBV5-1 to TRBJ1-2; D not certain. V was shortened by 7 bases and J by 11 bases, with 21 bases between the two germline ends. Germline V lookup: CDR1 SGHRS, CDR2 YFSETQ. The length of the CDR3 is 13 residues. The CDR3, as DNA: TGCGCCAGCTCCCACGAAGGTAACTACCCATACACCTTC. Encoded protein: CASSHEGNYPYTF.

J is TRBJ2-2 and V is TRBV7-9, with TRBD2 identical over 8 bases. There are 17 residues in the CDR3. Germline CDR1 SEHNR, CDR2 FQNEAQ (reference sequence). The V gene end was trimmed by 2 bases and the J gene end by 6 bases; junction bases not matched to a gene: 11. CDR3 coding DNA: TGTGCCAGCAGCTTAAGAGCGGGGGTGTACTGGCCCGGGGAGCTGTTTTTT. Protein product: CASSLRAGVYWPGELFF.

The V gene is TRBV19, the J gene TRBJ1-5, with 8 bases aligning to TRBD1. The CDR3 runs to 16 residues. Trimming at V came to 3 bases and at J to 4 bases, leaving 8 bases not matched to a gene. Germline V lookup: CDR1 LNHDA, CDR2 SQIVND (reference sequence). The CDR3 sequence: CASSIGVRGLNQPQHF. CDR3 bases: TGTGCCAGTAGTATCGGTGTCAGGGGGCTTAATCAGCCCCAGCATTTT.

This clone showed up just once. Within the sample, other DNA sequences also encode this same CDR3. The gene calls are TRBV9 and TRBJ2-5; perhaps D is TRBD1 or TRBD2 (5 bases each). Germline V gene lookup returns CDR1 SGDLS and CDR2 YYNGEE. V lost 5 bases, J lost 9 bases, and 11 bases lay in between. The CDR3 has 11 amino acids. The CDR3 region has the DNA TGTGCCAGCAGTGGGGGTCGGGCCCAGTACTTC. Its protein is CASSGGRAQYF.

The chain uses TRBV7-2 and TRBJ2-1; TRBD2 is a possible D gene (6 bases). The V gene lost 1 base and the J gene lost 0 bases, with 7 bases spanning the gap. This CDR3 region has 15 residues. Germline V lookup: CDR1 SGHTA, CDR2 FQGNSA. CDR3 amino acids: CASSLDGSSYNEQFF. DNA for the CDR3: TGTGCCAGCAGCTTAGACGGGAGCTCCTACAATGAGCAGTTCTTC. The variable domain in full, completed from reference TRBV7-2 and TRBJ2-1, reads GAGVSQSPSNKVTEKGKDVELRCDPISGHTALYWYRQSLGQGLEFLIYFQGNSAPDKSGLPSDRFSAERTGGSVSTLTIQRTQQEDSAVYLCASSLDGSSYNEQFFGPGTRLTVL.

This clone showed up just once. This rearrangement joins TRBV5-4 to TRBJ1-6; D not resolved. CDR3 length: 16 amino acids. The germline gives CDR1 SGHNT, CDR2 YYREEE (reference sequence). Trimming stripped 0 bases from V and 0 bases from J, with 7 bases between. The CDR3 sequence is CASSLGADSYNSPLHF. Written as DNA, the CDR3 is TGTGCCAGCAGCTTGGGGGCAGACTCCTATAATTCACCCCTCCACTTT.

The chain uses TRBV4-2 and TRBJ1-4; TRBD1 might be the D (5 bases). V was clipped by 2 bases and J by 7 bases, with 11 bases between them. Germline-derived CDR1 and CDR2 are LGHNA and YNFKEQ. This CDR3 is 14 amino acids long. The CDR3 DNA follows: TGTGCCAGCAGCCAAATAAGGGGTACTGAAAAACTGTTTTTT. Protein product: CASSQIRGTEKLFF.

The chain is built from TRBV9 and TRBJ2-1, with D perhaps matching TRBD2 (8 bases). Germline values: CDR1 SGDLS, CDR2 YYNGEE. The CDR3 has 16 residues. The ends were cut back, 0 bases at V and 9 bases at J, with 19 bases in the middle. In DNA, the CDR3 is TGTGCCAGCAGCGTAGCTGGGACAGCGGGAGTTAGTGAGCAGTTCTTC. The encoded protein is CASSVAGTAGVSEQFF.

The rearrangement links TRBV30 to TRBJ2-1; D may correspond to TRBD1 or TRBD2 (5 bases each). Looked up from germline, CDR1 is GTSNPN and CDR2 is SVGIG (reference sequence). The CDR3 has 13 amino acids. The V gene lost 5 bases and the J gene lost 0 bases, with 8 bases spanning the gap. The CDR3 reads CAWARGSYNEQFF. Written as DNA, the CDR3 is TGTGCCTGGGCGAGGGGCTCCTACAATGAGCAGTTCTTC.

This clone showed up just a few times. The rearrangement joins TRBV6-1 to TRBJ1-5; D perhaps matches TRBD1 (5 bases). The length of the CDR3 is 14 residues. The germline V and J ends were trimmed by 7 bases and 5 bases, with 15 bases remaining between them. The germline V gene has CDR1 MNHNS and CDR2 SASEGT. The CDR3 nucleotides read TGTGCCAGCAATCGGGGCGGGGGGGATCAGCCCCAGCATTTT. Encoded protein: CASNRGGGDQPQHF.

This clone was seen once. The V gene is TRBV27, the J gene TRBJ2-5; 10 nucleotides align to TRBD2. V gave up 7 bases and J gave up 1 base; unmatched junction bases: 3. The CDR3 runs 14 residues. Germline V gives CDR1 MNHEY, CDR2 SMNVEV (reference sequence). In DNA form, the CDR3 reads TGTGCCAGCAACCCTAGCGGGGGCCAAGAGACCCAGTACTTC. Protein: CASNPSGGQETQYF.

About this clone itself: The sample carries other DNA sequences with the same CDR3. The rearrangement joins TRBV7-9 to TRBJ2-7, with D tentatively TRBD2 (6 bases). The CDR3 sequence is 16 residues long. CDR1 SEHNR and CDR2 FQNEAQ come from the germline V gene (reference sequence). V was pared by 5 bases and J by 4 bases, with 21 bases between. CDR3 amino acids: CASSRLLAGGPYEQYF. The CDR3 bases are TGTGCCAGCAGCCGCTTACTAGCAGGAGGACCTTACGAGCAGTACTTC.

The DNA of the CDR3 is TGTGCCAGCAGCTTACAGGGACAGATGTACTACGAGCAGTACTTC. Amino acid sequence: CASSLQGQMYYEQYF. V gene TRBV7-8 combines with J gene TRBJ2-7; 7 nucleotides match TRBD1. V lost 2 bases and J lost 3; bases outside the gene matches: 7. This CDR3 has 15 amino acids. The V gene's germline CDR1 is SGHVS and CDR2 FQNEAQ.